The 26 T cell receptor beta chains presented below share a single source sample, sequenced in a study of blood T cell repertoires in COVID-19. Data came from immunoSEQ multiplex PCR; TCRdb stores just in-frame clones and leaves some out. Counted here are more than 100,000 clones, 65% to 90% occurring once; the ten biggest clones make up roughly 11%. The specimen was peripheral blood. These receptors were obtained from an elderly man with acute or convalescent COVID-19.

The chain joins TRBV5-6 to TRBJ2-7, with TRBD2 as a possible D gene (6 bases). Trimming took 3 bases from V and 4 from J, leaving 14 bases between them. The germline gives CDR1 SGHDT, CDR2 YYEEEE. The CDR3 loop spans 14 amino acids. The CDR3 bases are TGTGCCAGCAGCTGGGCGGGGCGCGATTACGAGCAGTACTTC. Its protein product is CASSWAGRDYEQYF.

This clone occurred a few times. The chain carries TRBV4-2 and TRBJ2-2; no definite D call. The CDR3 extends over 14 amino acids. V was shortened by 1 base and J by 1 base, with 4 bases between the two germline ends. CDR1 LGHNA and CDR2 YNFKEQ come from the germline V gene. Here the CDR3 reads CASSQGRNTGELFF. CDR3 DNA sequence: TGTGCCAGCAGCCAAGGTCGGAACACCGGGGAGCTGTTTTTT.

The chain recombines TRBV4-1 with TRBJ1-2, with D maybe TRBD1 (6 bases). V was pared by 2 bases and J by 1 base, with 11 bases between. The CDR3 runs to 15 residues. CDR1 MGHRA and CDR2 YSYEKL come from the germline V gene. This chain's CDR3 is CASSQNRALNYGYTF. The CDR3, as DNA: TGCGCCAGCAGCCAAAACAGGGCGCTTAACTATGGCTACACCTTC.

The chain joins TRBV29-1 to TRBJ2-1, with 7 bases identical to TRBD1. V was clipped by 3 bases and J by 7 bases; unmatched bases: 9. This CDR3 is built from 14 residues. Germline V lookup: CDR1 SQVTM, CDR2 ANQGSEA. The CDR3 loop reads CSVEKGAGPNEQFF. The CDR3 DNA is TGCAGCGTTGAGAAGGGGGCAGGTCCAAATGAGCAGTTCTTC.

The chain has TRBV19 and TRBJ2-3; 11 bases map to TRBD2. V lost 4 bases and J lost 5; bases outside the gene matches: 8. CDR3 length: 16 residues. From germline, CDR1 is LNHDA and CDR2 SQIVND (reference sequence). CDR3 DNA sequence: TGTGCCAGTAGTACCCTAGCGGGGGGTATTAGAGATACGCAGTATTTT. It is translated as CASSTLAGGIRDTQYF.

V gene TRBV11-3 combines with J gene TRBJ1-1; D is uncertain. With 4 bases removed from V and 3 bases from J, the gap between germline ends came to 9 bases. CDR1 is SGHNT, CDR2 YENEEA, per germline. The CDR3 has 13 residues. The DNA of the CDR3 is TGTGCCAGCAGCTCCATGAGCTACACTGAAGCTTTCTTT. Encoded protein: CASSSMSYTEAFF.

J is TRBJ2-7 and V is TRBV19; 9 nucleotides line up with TRBD1. The CDR3 has 13 amino acids. V dropped 11 bases and J dropped 2; count of bases not matched to a gene: 7. Germline V gives CDR1 LNHDA, CDR2 SQIVND (reference sequence). CDR3 coding DNA: TGTGCCCCCAGGCGGACAGGGGCCTACGAGCAGTACTTC. Its translation is CAPRRTGAYEQYF.

This sequence joins TRBV27 and TRBJ1-5, with D uncertain. There are 14 residues in the CDR3. V dropped 3 bases and J dropped 3 bases, with 9 bases sitting between them. Germline CDR1 MNHEY, CDR2 SMNVEV (reference sequence). Here the CDR3 reads CASSFGHLNQPQHF. The CDR3 nucleotides are TGTGCCAGCAGTTTTGGCCACCTCAATCAGCCCCAGCATTTT.

The gene calls are TRBV11-2 and TRBJ1-2; 7 positions agree with TRBD1. The CDR3 runs to 14 residues. Trimming took 7 bases from V and 8 from J; bases not matched to a gene: 13. Germline V gene data show CDR1 as SGHAT and CDR2 as FQNNGV. The CDR3 DNA sequence: TGTGCCAGCACCCCCCACAGGGGAATGGGCGGCTACACCTTC. It translates to CASTPHRGMGGYTF.

The chain links TRBV7-9 to TRBJ2-1; TRBD2 agrees at 9 bases. This CDR3 has 16 amino acids. The ends lost 2 bases at V and 3 bases at J; junction bases unmatched: 5. From germline, CDR1 is SEHNR and CDR2 FQNEAQ (reference sequence). The CDR3 region is CASSLLPTSGYNEQFF. The CDR3 DNA reads as TGTGCCAGCAGCTTACTCCCGACTAGCGGCTACAATGAGCAGTTCTTC. Complete variable domain (other parts from reference TRBV7-9 and TRBJ2-1): DTGVSQNPRHKITKRGQNVTFRCDPISEHNRLYWYRQTLGQGPEFLTYFQNEAQLEKSRLLSDRFSAERPKGSFSTLEIQRTEQGDSAMYLCASSLLPTSGYNEQFFGPGTRLTVL.

This sequence joins TRBV4-1 and TRBJ1-2; 9 nucleotides line up with TRBD1. Germline CDR1 is MGHRA and CDR2 is YSYEKL. The CDR3 is 18 amino acids. J was trimmed by 5 bases and V by 1 base; bases with no gene match: 14. As DNA, the CDR3 is TGCGCCAGCAGCCAAGGGTTTGGGACAGGGAAGCCTACGTATGGCTACACCTTC. Translation: CASSQGFGTGKPTYGYTF.

This chain links TRBV18 with TRBJ2-1; 7 bases match TRBD1. The CDR3 is 16 amino acids. Germline V gene data show CDR1 as KGHSH and CDR2 as LQKENI. The V gene end was trimmed by 2 bases and the J gene end by 0 bases; junction bases not matched to a gene: 4. The CDR3 loop reads CASSPWGQSSYNEQFF. As DNA, the CDR3 is TGTGCCAGCTCACCATGGGGACAGAGCTCCTACAATGAGCAGTTCTTC.

The chain has TRBV5-1 and TRBJ2-3; 9 bases are shared with TRBD1. The germline gives CDR1 SGHRS, CDR2 YFSETQ. The V and J ends lost 4 bases and 3 bases, in that order; junction bases with no gene match: 9. The CDR3 extends over 16 amino acids. CDR3 DNA: TGCGCCAGCAGCGTAGGACCGGACAGGGGTACAGATACGCAGTATTTT. Translated: CASSVGPDRGTDTQYF.

The chain employs TRBV19 and TRBJ1-5, with D unclear. The CDR3 has 14 amino acids. CDR1 LNHDA and CDR2 SQIVND come from the germline V gene (reference sequence). The V end lost 7 bases, the J end lost 0 bases, and 10 bases lay between the germline ends. Here the CDR3 reads CASNREHSNQPQHF. The DNA for the CDR3 is TGTGCCAGTAACCGGGAACATAGCAATCAGCCCCAGCATTTT. Combining the CDR3 with reference TRBV19 and TRBJ1-5 gives the whole variable domain DGGITQSPKYLFRKEGQNVTLSCEQNLNHDAMYWYRQDPGQGLRLIYYSQIVNDFQKGDIAEGYSVSREKKESFPLTVTSAQKNPTAFYLCASNREHSNQPQHFGDGTRLSIL.

This chain uses TRBV6-5 with TRBJ2-7; tentative D call: TRBD2 (5 bases). Germline V gene data show CDR1 as MNHEY and CDR2 as SVGAGI. The CDR3 runs 10 residues. Trimming took off 10 bases at V and 9 bases at J, with 13 bases between the two ends. CDR3 DNA: TGTGCCATACTGTCCCGGGGGCAGTACTTC. The encoded protein is CAILSRGQYF.

This clone was seen more than once but under ten times. The V gene is TRBV5-1, the J gene TRBJ1-1; a weak D match, TRBD1 (5 bases). This CDR3 has 13 amino acids. Germline CDR1 is SGHRS and CDR2 is YFSETQ. V was pared by 2 bases and J by 4 bases, with 9 bases between. For the CDR3, the DNA is TGCGCCAGCAGCTTTACAGGCAGCACTGAAGCTTTCTTT. Amino acids: CASSFTGSTEAFF. Together with reference TRBV5-1 and TRBJ1-1, the CDR3 gives the full variable domain: KAGVTQTPRYLIKTRGQQVTLSCSPISGHRSVSWYQQTPGQGLQFLFEYFSETQRNKGNFPGRFSGRQFSNSRSEMNVSTLELGDSALYLCASSFTGSTEAFFGQGTRLTVV.

This chain connects TRBV11-3 to TRBJ2-5; D is unclear. The CDR3 sequence is 15 residues long. Germline-derived CDR1 and CDR2 are SGHNT and YENEEA. V was cut by 0 bases and J by 5 bases, with 13 bases left in between. The CDR3 is CASSLDLFTGETQYF. The DNA for the CDR3 is TGTGCCAGCAGCTTAGATTTGTTCACGGGTGAGACCCAGTACTTC.

V usage is TRBV7-9 and J usage is TRBJ1-2; the D gene is possibly TRBD1 (5 bases). Trimming cost V 4 bases and J 8 bases, with 8 bases left between them. Germline lookup yields CDR1 SEHNR and CDR2 FQNEAQ (reference sequence). The CDR3 loop spans 11 amino acids. CDR3 in amino acids: CASSSGYGYTF. The CDR3 region has the DNA TGTGCCAGCAGCTCAGGGTACGGCTACACCTTC.

The gene calls are TRBV30 and TRBJ2-5; the match to TRBD1 covers 8 bases. The ends lost 3 bases at V and 3 bases at J; junction bases unmatched: 3. The CDR3 length is 13 residues. Germline loops: CDR1 GTSNPN, CDR2 SVGIG (reference sequence). The CDR3 DNA follows: TGTGCCTGGAGCCTACAGGGGGAAGAGACCCAGTACTTC. Translating gives CAWSLQGEETQYF.

The J gene is TRBJ1-1, the V gene TRBV11-2; the D gene is possibly TRBD1 (5 bases). The germline V gene encodes CDR1 SGHAT and CDR2 FQNNGV. CDR3 length: 14 amino acids. The V end lost 0 bases, the J end lost 11 bases, and 16 bases lay between the germline ends. The CDR3 here is CASSLESWGARAFF. CDR3 bases: TGTGCCAGCAGCTTAGAGTCTTGGGGCGCGAGGGCTTTCTTT. Drawing the rest from reference TRBV11-2 and TRBJ1-1, the complete variable domain is EAGVAQSPRYKIIEKRQSVAFWCNPISGHATLYWYQQILGQGPKLLIQFQNNGVVDDSQLPKDRFSAERLKGVDSTLKIQPAKLEDSAVYLCASSLESWGARAFFGQGTRLTVV.

The chain combines TRBV2 with TRBJ2-3; TRBD1 is a possible D gene (5 bases). This CDR3 comprises 14 residues. Germline assignment: CDR1 SNHLY and CDR2 FYNNEI. V gave up 4 bases and J gave up 2 bases, with 10 bases separating them. For the CDR3, the DNA is TGTGCCAGCAGTGTTGGGGCGGACACAGATACGCAGTATTTT. Translated: CASSVGADTDTQYF. Variable domain in full (rest from reference TRBV2 and TRBJ2-3): EPEVTQTPSHQVTQMGQEVILRCVPISNHLYFYWYRQILGQKVEFLVSFYNNEISEKSEIFDDQFSVERPDGSNFTLKIRSTKLEDSAMYFCASSVGADTDTQYFGPGTRLTVL.

The J gene is TRBJ1-3, the V gene TRBV5-1; 8 positions match TRBD1. Germline values: CDR1 SGHRS, CDR2 YFSETQ. Trimming at V came to 0 bases and at J to 3 bases, leaving 5 bases not matched to a gene. This CDR3 has 16 amino acids. The CDR3 DNA is TGCGCCAGCAGCTTGGCCCCAGGGGGCTTTGGAAACACCATATATTTT. Translation: CASSLAPGGFGNTIYF.

V gene TRBV5-1 combines with J gene TRBJ2-5, with D possibly TRBD2 on 6 matching bases. This CDR3 comprises 15 residues. V lost 3 bases, J lost 2 bases, and 14 bases lay in between. Germline V gene sequence: CDR1 SGHRS, CDR2 YFSETQ. The CDR3 region has the DNA TGCGCCAGCAGCTCGGTTGGGACTGAACAAGAGACCCAGTACTTC. Protein product: CASSSVGTEQETQYF.

The chain employs TRBV25-1 and TRBJ1-5; 8 bases align to TRBD1. This CDR3 is 13 amino acids long. In germline, CDR1 is MGHDK, CDR2 SYGVNS. V lost 2 bases to trimming and J lost 9 bases; unmatched junction nucleotides: 3. The CDR3 DNA follows: TGTGCCAGCAGTGAAGGACAGGGACGGCCCCAGCATTTT. Residues: CASSEGQGRPQHF.

This clone was recorded once. The chain uses TRBV6-5 and TRBJ1-4; 9 bases match TRBD1. The ends lost 6 bases at V and 7 bases at J; junction bases unmatched: 6. The CDR3 is 14 amino acids. Germline-derived CDR1 and CDR2 are MNHEY and SVGAGI. The CDR3 nucleotides are TGTGCCAGCAGAGGACAGGGGAGGGGTGAAAAACTGTTTTTT. Its protein product is CASRGQGRGEKLFF.

This sequence joins TRBV5-8 and TRBJ1-1; D remains unclear. Germline V gene lookup returns CDR1 SGHTS and CDR2 YDEGEE. The CDR3 spans 14 residues. Trimming removed 0 bases from V and 1 base from J, with 7 bases in between. The CDR3 DNA reads TGTGCCAGCAGCTTGGGACAAAAGAACACTGAAGCTTTCTTT. This translates into CASSLGQKNTEAFF.